Described below is a single T cell receptor (beta chain) sequence and its context. Its cognate antigen is unknown. The CDR3 length is 16 residues. With 7 bases removed from V and 1 base from J, the gap between germline ends came to 21 bases. Germline V gene data show CDR1 as SQVTM and CDR2 as ANQGSEA. A library of TCRbeta sequences, prepared with unique molecular identifiers, was generated. MiXCR, run by TCRdb on the PCR reads, gives a single entry per CDR3 protein. The sample records about a million distinct CDR3 sequences, roughly 29% being singletons. The sample comes from a study of T-cell reconstitution after alpha-beta-depleted transplantation in children. Study outcomes and limitations: For some patients, TCRbeta diversity was high at day 60 because of recipient T cells and thymic progenitors that survived. Two months or so post-transplant, alpha-beta T cells reportedly derived from several hundred expanded graft clones. Newly made T cells mostly supplied T-cell counts and diversity one year after transplant.

The material was PBMCs, mostly from graft donor cells, obtained 360 days after TCRalphabeta/CD19-depleted stem cell transplant. The receptor was isolated from a boy under two years old who had a stem cell transplant for SCID, so the T cells may come from the graft donor. The chain is built from TRBV29-1 and TRBJ2-3, with D hard to call. The CDR3 DNA is TGCAGCGCAAGTACTTTGACGGACCCGGGCACAGATACGCAGTATTTT. Translated, it gives CSASTLTDPGTDTQYF.